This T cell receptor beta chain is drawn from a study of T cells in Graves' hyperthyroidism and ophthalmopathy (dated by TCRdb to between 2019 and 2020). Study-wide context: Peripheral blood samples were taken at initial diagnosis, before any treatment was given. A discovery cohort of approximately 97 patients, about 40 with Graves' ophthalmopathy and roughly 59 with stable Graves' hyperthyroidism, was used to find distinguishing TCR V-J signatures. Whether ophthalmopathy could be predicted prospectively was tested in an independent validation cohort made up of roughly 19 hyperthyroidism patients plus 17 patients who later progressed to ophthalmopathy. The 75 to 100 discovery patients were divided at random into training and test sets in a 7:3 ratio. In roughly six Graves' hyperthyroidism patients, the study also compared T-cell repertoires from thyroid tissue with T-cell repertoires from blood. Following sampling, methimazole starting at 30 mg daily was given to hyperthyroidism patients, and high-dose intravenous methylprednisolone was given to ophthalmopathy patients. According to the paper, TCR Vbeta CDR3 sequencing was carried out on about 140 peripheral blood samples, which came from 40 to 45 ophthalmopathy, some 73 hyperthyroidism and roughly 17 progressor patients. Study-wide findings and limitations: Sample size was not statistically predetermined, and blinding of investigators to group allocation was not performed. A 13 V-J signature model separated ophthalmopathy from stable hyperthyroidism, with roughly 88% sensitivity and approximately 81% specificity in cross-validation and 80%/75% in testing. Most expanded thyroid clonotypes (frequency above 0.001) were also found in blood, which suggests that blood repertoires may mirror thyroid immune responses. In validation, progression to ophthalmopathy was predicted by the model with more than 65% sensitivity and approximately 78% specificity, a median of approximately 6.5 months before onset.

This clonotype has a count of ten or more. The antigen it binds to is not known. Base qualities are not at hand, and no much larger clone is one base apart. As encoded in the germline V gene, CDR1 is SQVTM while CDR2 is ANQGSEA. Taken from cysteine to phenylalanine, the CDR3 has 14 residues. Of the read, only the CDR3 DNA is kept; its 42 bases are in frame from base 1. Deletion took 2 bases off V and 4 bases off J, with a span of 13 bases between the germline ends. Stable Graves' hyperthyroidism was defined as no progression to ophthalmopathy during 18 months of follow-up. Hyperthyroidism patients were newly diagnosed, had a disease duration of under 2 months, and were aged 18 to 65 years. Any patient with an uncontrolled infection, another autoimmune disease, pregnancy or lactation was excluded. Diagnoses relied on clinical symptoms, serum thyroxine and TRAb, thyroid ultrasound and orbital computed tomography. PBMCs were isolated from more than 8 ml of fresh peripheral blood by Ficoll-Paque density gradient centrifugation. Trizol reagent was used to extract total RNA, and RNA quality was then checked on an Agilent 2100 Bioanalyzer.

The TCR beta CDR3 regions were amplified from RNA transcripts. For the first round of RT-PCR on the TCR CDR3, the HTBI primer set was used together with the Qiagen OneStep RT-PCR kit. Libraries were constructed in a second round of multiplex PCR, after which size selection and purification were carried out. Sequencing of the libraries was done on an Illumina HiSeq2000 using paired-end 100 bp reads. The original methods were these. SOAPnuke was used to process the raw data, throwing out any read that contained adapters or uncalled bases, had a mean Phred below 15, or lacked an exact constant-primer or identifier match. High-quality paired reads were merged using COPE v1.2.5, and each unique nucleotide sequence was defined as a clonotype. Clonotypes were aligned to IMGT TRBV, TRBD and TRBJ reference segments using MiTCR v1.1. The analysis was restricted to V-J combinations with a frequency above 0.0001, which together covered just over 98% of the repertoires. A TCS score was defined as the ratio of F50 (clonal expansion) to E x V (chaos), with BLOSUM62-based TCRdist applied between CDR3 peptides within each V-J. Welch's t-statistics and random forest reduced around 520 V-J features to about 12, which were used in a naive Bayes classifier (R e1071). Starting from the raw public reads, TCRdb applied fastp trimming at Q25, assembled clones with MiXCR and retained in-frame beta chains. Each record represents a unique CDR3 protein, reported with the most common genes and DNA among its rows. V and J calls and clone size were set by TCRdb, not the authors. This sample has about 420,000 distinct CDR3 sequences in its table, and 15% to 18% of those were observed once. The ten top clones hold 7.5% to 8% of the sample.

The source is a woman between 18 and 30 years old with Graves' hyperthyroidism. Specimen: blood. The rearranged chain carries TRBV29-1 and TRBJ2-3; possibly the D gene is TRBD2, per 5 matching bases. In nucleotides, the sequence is TGCAGCGTTGAACGTGGGAGAGGCGCAGATACGCAGTATTTT. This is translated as CSVERGRGADTQYF.